This note documents a single TCR beta chain sequence. Its target is unknown. The data stem from a study of T-cell reconstitution after alpha-beta-depleted transplantation in children. The authors prepared the TCRbeta library with unique molecular identifiers. TCRdb re-called the PCR reads through MiXCR, storing one row per CDR3 protein. The sample includes 150,000 to 250,000 distinct CDR3 sequences, 5% to 7.5% of them seen just once. Looked up from germline, CDR1 is SNHLY and CDR2 is FYNNEI. This CDR3 region has 13 residues. V was clipped by 7 bases and J by 4 bases; unmatched bases: 5. Overall study findings and caveats: Roughly two months post-transplant, alpha-beta T cells reportedly originated from several hundred graft clones that had expanded. The study traced high day-60 TCRbeta diversity in some patients to surviving recipient T cells and thymic progenitors. A year post-transplant, T-cell counts and diversity derived mostly from newly produced T cells.

The sample was PBMCs, taken before TCRalphabeta/CD19-depleted stem cell transplant. This chain joins TRBV2 and TRBJ2-7; the match to TRBD1 covers 9 bases. The sequence came from a girl less than two years old with combined immunodeficiency, due to receive a stem cell transplant. The CDR3 coding sequence is TGTGCCAGCACTGGGGACAGGGTGTACGAGCAGTACTTC. This encodes CASTGDRVYEQYF.